The 27 T cell receptor beta chains below were found in one sample sequenced in a study of shared T cell receptors in the human thymus. This table comes from immunoSEQ multiplex PCR, and its TCRdb copy is limited to in-frame clones, with some not included. The sample has 540,000 or so clones, about four fifths seen once. The sample was also reused in another study, on human thymus T cells.

The sample taken for sequencing was thymocytes. The origin of the receptors is a boy younger than two with a congenital heart defect.

In DNA form, the CDR3 reads TGTGCCAGCAGTTCTCCTAGCGGGCATGGTACCGGGGAGCTGTTTTTT. As protein: CASSSPSGHGTGELFF. The chain recombines TRBV28 with TRBJ2-2; 8 nucleotides line up with TRBD2. This CDR3 spans 16 amino acids. The J segment lost 5 bases and the V segment lost 4 bases, leaving 9 bases of the junction unmatched. The germline V gene encodes CDR1 MDHEN and CDR2 SYDVKM.

This chain joins TRBV4-3 and TRBJ2-7, with D possibly matching TRBD2 (5 bases). The CDR3 covers 13 residues. Germline CDR1 LGHNA, CDR2 YSLEER. V was clipped by 4 bases and J by 3 bases, with 10 bases between them. The CDR3 DNA is TGCGCCAGCAGCCCGCAACGGGACTACGAGCAGTACTTC. This encodes CASSPQRDYEQYF.

The DNA for the CDR3 is TGTGCCATCAGTGCCCTCCGGACAACGGGGGGCGGGAGGGGTAGCTACGAGCAGTACTTC. It encodes CAISALRTTGGGRGSYEQYF. The chain joins TRBV10-3 to TRBJ2-7; 9 bases match TRBD2. Germline V gene sequence: CDR1 ENHRY, CDR2 SYGVKD. This CDR3 region has 20 residues. The ends lost 4 bases at V and 3 bases at J; junction bases unmatched: 22.

The chain links TRBV4-1 to TRBJ2-1; TRBD2 matches 8 bases. V was pared by 1 base and J by 12 bases, with 20 bases of the junction left unmatched. The CDR3 is 18 residues long. In germline, CDR1 is MGHRA, CDR2 YSYEKL. CDR3 sequence (DNA): TGCGCCAGCAGCCAAGGCGAACCGGGCCTAGCGGGTGGTTCAGGGCAGTTCTTC. As protein: CASSQGEPGLAGGSGQFF.

J is TRBJ2-1 and V is TRBV4-3; perhaps TRBD2 as D (6 bases). The length of the CDR3 is 16 residues. The germline gives CDR1 LGHNA, CDR2 YSLEER. V lost 1 base to trimming and J lost 4 bases, with 14 bases between them. CDR3 protein: CASSQGNLREYNEQFF. CDR3 sequence (DNA): TGCGCCAGCAGCCAAGGTAATTTACGGGAGTACAATGAGCAGTTCTTC.

The chain is built from TRBV4-3 and TRBJ1-1, with TRBD1 matching 8 bases. The germline gives CDR1 LGHNA, CDR2 YSLEER. CDR3 length equals 14 residues. The ends lost 5 bases at V and 1 base at J; junction bases unmatched: 3. The CDR3 reads CASSEDRENTEAFF. The CDR3 nucleotides read TGCGCCAGCAGCGAGGACAGGGAGAACACTGAAGCTTTCTTT.

This clone was counted only a few times. This chain joins TRBV27 and TRBJ2-7, with a possible D match to TRBD2 (6 bases). Germline loops: CDR1 MNHEY, CDR2 SMNVEV (reference sequence). V was clipped by 5 bases and J by 7 bases, with 18 bases between them. This CDR3 contains 14 residues. The CDR3 DNA is TGTGCCAGCAGTCAACGGCAGGGAGGAGGGGAGCAGTACTTC. Protein sequence: CASSQRQGGGEQYF.

The J gene is TRBJ2-7, the V gene TRBV10-3; D unresolved. In germline, CDR1 is ENHRY, CDR2 SYGVKD. This CDR3 comprises 12 residues. Trimming took off 4 bases at V and 2 bases at J, with 6 bases between the two ends. This chain's CDR3 is CAISGHAYEQYF. The CDR3 nucleotides read TGTGCCATCAGTGGACATGCCTACGAGCAGTACTTC.

This sequence joins TRBV10-1 and TRBJ2-1; 10 bases are shared with TRBD2. This CDR3 has 15 residues. Germline CDR1 and CDR2: WNHNN and SYGVQD (reference sequence). CDR3 sequence (DNA): TGCGTTAGAGGTCTAGCGGGGGAATCGTACAATGAGCAGTTCTTC. This encodes CVRGLAGESYNEQFF.

In regard to this clone: The identical CDR3 is also encoded by other nucleotide sequences in the sample. The chain is built from TRBV4-3 and TRBJ2-1; 16 positions agree with TRBD2. The CDR3 has 15 amino acids. V dropped 4 bases and J dropped 7; count of bases not matched to a gene: 1. Germline CDR1 reads LGHNA; CDR2 reads YSLEER. The CDR3 sequence: CASSPGLAGGNEQFF. Written as DNA, the CDR3 is TGCGCCAGCAGCCCGGGACTAGCGGGAGGGAATGAGCAGTTCTTC.

A word on this clone: The same CDR3 can be traced to other DNA sequences in this sample. J is TRBJ2-1 and V is TRBV11-3; the D gene is possibly TRBD2 (5 bases). Looked up from germline, CDR1 is SGHNT and CDR2 is YENEEA. The germline V and J ends were trimmed by 1 base and 2 bases, with 6 bases remaining between them. The CDR3 is 14 amino acids. DNA of the CDR3: TGTGCCAGCAGCTTAGGGACTCCCTACAATGAGCAGTTCTTC. Protein sequence: CASSLGTPYNEQFF.

This clone was seen only a few times. The chain carries TRBV18 and TRBJ2-7, with TRBD1 as a possible D gene (6 bases). Germline V gene lookup returns CDR1 KGHSH and CDR2 LQKENI. The CDR3 covers 14 residues. V was pared by 2 bases and J by 2 bases, with 10 bases between. CDR3 region: CASSPTGTAYEQYF. CDR3 coding DNA: TGTGCCAGCTCACCAACAGGGACGGCCTACGAGCAGTACTTC.

In its sample, this clone was seen once. V and J are TRBV29-1 and TRBJ2-5, with D uncertain. This CDR3 contains 11 residues. V dropped 7 bases and J dropped 5 bases, with 11 bases sitting between them. Germline V CDR1 and CDR2: SQVTM, ANQGSEA. The DNA of the CDR3 is TGCAGCGCCCAGGATGGGGAGACCCAGTACTTC. The encoded protein is CSAQDGETQYF. The full variable domain, completed using reference TRBV29-1 and TRBJ2-5, is SAVISQKPSRDICQRGTSLTIQCQVDSQVTMMFWYRQQPGQSLTLIATANQGSEATYESGFVIDKFPISRPNLTFSTLTVSNMSPEDSSIYLCSAQDGETQYFGPGTRLLVL.

The V and J genes are TRBV27 and TRBJ1-5, with D tentatively TRBD1 (5 bases). Germline CDR1 is MNHEY and CDR2 is SMNVEV (reference sequence). The CDR3 sequence is 14 residues long. The ends were cut back, 2 bases at V and 3 bases at J, with 8 bases in the middle. The DNA for the CDR3 is TGTGCCAGCAGTTTAAAAGGGGTCAATCAGCCCCAGCATTTT. Protein: CASSLKGVNQPQHF.

In this sample, this clone turned up once. The chain links TRBV19 to TRBJ2-5; 10 positions match TRBD2. J gave up 5 bases and V 3 bases, and 9 bases lay outside the gene matches. CDR3 size: 16 residues. In germline, CDR1 is LNHDA, CDR2 SQIVND (reference sequence). CDR3 sequence: CASSILASGSQETQYF. The CDR3 nucleotides are TGTGCCAGTAGTATTCTGGCTAGCGGGAGTCAGGAGACCCAGTACTTC.

J is TRBJ2-5 and V is TRBV7-6; the match to TRBD1 covers 9 bases. Germline-derived CDR1 and CDR2 are SGHVS and FNYEAQ. V was pared by 5 bases and J by 5 bases, with 9 bases of the junction left unmatched. This CDR3 is 15 amino acids long. The CDR3 sequence: CASSSRDRERETQYF. The CDR3 coding sequence is TGTGCCAGCAGCAGCCGGGACAGGGAGCGCGAGACCCAGTACTTC.

V gene TRBV15 combines with J gene TRBJ2-7; D might be TRBD2 (7 bases). Germline V CDR1 and CDR2: LNHNV, YYDKDF (reference sequence). The CDR3 contains 12 residues. Trimming shortened V by 4 bases and J by 7 bases, and 11 bases separated the two germline ends. The CDR3, as DNA: TGTGCCACCAGCAAGGGGGGGGCTGAGCAGTACTTC. It specifies CATSKGGAEQYF.

The chain recombines TRBV18 with TRBJ2-7; 15 nucleotides align to TRBD2. The germline V gene encodes CDR1 KGHSH and CDR2 LQKENI. The CDR3 length is 20 residues. The J segment lost 4 bases and the V segment lost 3 bases, leaving 16 bases of the junction unmatched. Here the CDR3 reads CASSPQPGRTSGRGSYEQYF. CDR3 nucleotides: TGTGCCAGCTCACCTCAACCGGGACGGACTAGCGGGAGGGGGTCGTACGAGCAGTACTTC.

This clone has just a few counts. The rearrangement joins TRBV7-9 to TRBJ2-7; 8 bases line up with TRBD1. The V and J ends lost 4 bases and 2 bases, in that order; junction bases with no gene match: 4. The CDR3 sequence is 14 residues long. Germline V gene sequence: CDR1 SEHNR, CDR2 FQNEAQ (reference sequence). CDR3 in amino acids: CASSSPGQAYEQYF. DNA of the CDR3: TGTGCCAGCAGCTCGCCGGGACAGGCCTACGAGCAGTACTTC. Combining the CDR3 with reference TRBV7-9 and TRBJ2-7 gives the whole variable domain DTGVSQNPRHKITKRGQNVTFRCDPISEHNRLYWYRQTLGQGPEFLTYFQNEAQLEKSRLLSDRFSAERPKGSFSTLEIQRTEQGDSAMYLCASSSPGQAYEQYFGPGTRLTVT.

This chain joins TRBV7-2 and TRBJ2-7; 7 bases fit TRBD2. Unmatched junction bases numbered 9, after V lost 5 bases and J lost 2 bases. This CDR3 has 15 residues. Germline CDR1 SGHTA, CDR2 FQGNSA. CDR3 in amino acids: CASSPPPSGTYEQYF. In nucleotides, the CDR3 is TGTGCCAGCAGCCCCCCCCCTAGCGGAACCTACGAGCAGTACTTC. Combining the CDR3 with reference TRBV7-2 and TRBJ2-7 gives the whole variable domain GAGVSQSPSNKVTEKGKDVELRCDPISGHTALYWYRQSLGQGLEFLIYFQGNSAPDKSGLPSDRFSAERTGGSVSTLTIQRTQQEDSAVYLCASSPPPSGTYEQYFGPGTRLTVT.

The genes are TRBV29-1 and TRBJ2-5, with 7 bases that match TRBD2. Per germline, CDR1 SQVTM and CDR2 ANQGSEA. The CDR3 sequence is 13 residues long. With V trimmed by 5 bases and J by 4 bases, 7 bases remained unmatched. CDR3 coding DNA: TGCAGCGTTCGGCGGGAGTTTGGAGAGACCCAGTACTTC. This sequence encodes CSVRREFGETQYF.

This clone has just a few counts. CDR3 coding DNA: TGTGCCAGCAGTGAAGAAGATGGTAGCGGGAGTTCCTACGAGCAGTACTTC. It specifies CASSEEDGSGSSYEQYF. This sequence joins TRBV25-1 and TRBJ2-7; TRBD2 matches at 9 bases. Germline values: CDR1 MGHDK, CDR2 SYGVNS. With V trimmed by 2 bases and J by 1 base, 9 bases remained unmatched. The CDR3 runs to 17 residues.

This sequence joins TRBV6-5 and TRBJ2-1; the match to TRBD2 covers 8 bases. There are 16 residues in the CDR3. CDR1 and CDR2 from the germline V gene are MNHEY and SVGAGI. J was trimmed by 5 bases and V by 2 bases; bases with no gene match: 8. This CDR3 reads CASSYMGGRLHNEQFF. The CDR3 nucleotides read TGTGCCAGCAGTTACATGGGCGGGAGGCTCCACAATGAGCAGTTCTTC.

This sequence joins TRBV2 and TRBJ2-1, with 8 bases matching TRBD2. This CDR3 is 15 amino acids long. J was trimmed by 1 base and V by 6 bases; bases with no gene match: 5. Germline CDR1 SNHLY, CDR2 FYNNEI. DNA for the CDR3: TGTGCCAGCAGGGTAGCGGGATGGTCCTACAATGAGCAGTTCTTC. Translation: CASRVAGWSYNEQFF.

The V gene is TRBV11-3, the J gene TRBJ1-2; no reliable D call. Germline V gene data show CDR1 as SGHNT and CDR2 as YENEEA. This CDR3 comprises 13 residues. V was shortened by 1 base and J by 8 bases, with 11 bases between the two germline ends. The CDR3 spells CASSLGRAQGYTF. CDR3 DNA sequence: TGTGCCAGCAGCTTAGGGAGGGCTCAAGGCTACACCTTC.

The V and J genes are TRBV29-1 and TRBJ2-2; 8 bases line up with TRBD2. This CDR3 comprises 15 residues. The junction had 10 bases not matched to a gene; V was cut back by 7 bases and J by 3 bases. CDR1 is SQVTM and CDR2 is ANQGSEA in the germline V gene. CDR3 protein: CSARGGDKDTGELFF. The CDR3 nucleotides read TGCAGCGCCCGGGGGGGCGATAAGGACACCGGGGAGCTGTTTTTT.

The V gene is TRBV2, the J gene TRBJ1-2; D gene uncertain. CDR3 length: 13 amino acids. Germline CDR1 reads SNHLY; CDR2 reads FYNNEI. Trimming cost V 7 bases and J 4 bases, with 13 bases left between them. This CDR3 reads CASTPRGLYGYTF. The CDR3 DNA reads as TGTGCCAGCACCCCTCGCGGGCTCTATGGCTACACCTTC.